This T cell receptor beta chain originates from a study of blood T cell repertoires in COVID-19. The CDR3 loop spans 17 amino acids. V was shortened by 1 base and J by 6 bases, with 19 bases between the two germline ends. In germline, CDR1 is SEHNR, CDR2 FQNEAQ (reference sequence). Per the authors' pipeline: Reference gene primers were amplified, and this amplification served to estimate nucleated cell counts. Method: immunoSEQ multiplex PCR; TCRdb's copy keeps in-frame clones and lacks some. V, J and clone size are those of that table, while D and trimming were read from the DNA. The table shows 200,000 to 300,000 clones, with about 80% occurring only once.

The rearrangement links TRBV7-9 to TRBJ1-5; D possibly corresponds to TRBD1 (6 bases). This clonotype originated in a woman aged 40 to 50 who had been exposed to COVID-19. Sequencing was carried out using PBMCs or T cells enriched from blood (not recorded which). The CDR3: CASSLGWGGGLSQPQHF. The CDR3 bases are TGTGCCAGCAGCTTAGGATGGGGAGGGGGTTTGAGTCAGCCCCAGCATTTT.